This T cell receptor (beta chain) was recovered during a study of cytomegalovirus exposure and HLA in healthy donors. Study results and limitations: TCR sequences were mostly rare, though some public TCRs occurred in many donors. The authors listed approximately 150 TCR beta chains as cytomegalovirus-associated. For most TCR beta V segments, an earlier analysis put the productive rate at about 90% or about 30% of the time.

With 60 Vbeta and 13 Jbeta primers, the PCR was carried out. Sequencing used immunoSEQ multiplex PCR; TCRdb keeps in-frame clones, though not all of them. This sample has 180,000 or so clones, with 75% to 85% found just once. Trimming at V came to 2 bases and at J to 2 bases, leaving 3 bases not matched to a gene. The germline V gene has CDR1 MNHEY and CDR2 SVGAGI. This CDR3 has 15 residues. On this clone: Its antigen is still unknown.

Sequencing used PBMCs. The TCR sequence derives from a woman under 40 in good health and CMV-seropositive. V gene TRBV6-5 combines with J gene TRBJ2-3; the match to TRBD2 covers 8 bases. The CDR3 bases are TGTGCCAGCAGTTACCAAGCGGGGGTCACAGATACGCAGTATTTT. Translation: CASSYQAGVTDTQYF.